This entry describes one T cell receptor (beta chain). This record comes from a study of blood T cell repertoires in COVID-19. Using immunoSEQ multiplex PCR, the repertoire was profiled, and TCRdb retains in-frame clones only, with some absent. The sample lists about 140,000 clones, 84% occurring once. One Seattle source followed patients from active infection through their disease course. V was clipped by 0 bases and J by 5 bases, with 8 bases between them. Germline lookup yields CDR1 LNHNV and CDR2 YYDKDF (reference sequence). This CDR3 is 14 amino acids long. The chain employs TRBV15 and TRBJ1-5; D is unclear. The specimen sequenced was peripheral blood. This clonotype originated in a man under 40 with COVID-19, enrolled during active disease. The CDR3 DNA is TGTGCCACCAGCAGAGATGGCCGGGATCAGCCCCAGCATTTT. Its protein is CATSRDGRDQPQHF.